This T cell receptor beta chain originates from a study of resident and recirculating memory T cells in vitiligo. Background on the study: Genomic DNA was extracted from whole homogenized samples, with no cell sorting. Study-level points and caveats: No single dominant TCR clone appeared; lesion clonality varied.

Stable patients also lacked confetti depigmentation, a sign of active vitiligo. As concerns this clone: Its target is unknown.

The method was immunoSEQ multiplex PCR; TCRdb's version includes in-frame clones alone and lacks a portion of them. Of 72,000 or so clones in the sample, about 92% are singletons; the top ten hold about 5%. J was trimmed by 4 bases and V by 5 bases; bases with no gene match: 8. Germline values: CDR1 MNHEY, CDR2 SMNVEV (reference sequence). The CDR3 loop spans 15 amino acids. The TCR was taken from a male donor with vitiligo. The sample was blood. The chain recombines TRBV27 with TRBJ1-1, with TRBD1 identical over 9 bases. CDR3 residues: CASSPRTGAGTEAFF. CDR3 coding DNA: TGTGCCAGCAGTCCTAGGACAGGGGCGGGCACTGAAGCTTTCTTT.